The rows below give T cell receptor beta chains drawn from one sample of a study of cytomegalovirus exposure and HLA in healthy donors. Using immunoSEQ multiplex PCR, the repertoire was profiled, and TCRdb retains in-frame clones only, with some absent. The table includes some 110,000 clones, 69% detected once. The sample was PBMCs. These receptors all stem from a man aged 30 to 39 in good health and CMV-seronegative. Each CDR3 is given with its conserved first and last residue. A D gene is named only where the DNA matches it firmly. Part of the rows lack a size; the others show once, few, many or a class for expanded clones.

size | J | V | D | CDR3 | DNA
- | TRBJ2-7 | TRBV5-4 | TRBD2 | CASSLAGTSGSQQYF | TGTGCCAGCAGCTTGGCCGGGACTAGCGGGAGTCAGCAGTACTTC
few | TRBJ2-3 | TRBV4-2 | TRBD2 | CASSQVAGGGSSTDTQYF | TGTGCCAGCAGCCAAGTTGCGGGAGGAGGGTCGAGCACAGATACGCAGTATTTT
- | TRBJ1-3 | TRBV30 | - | CAWRLFADRVSGNTIYF | TGTGCCTGGAGGTTGTTCGCCGACAGAGTCTCTGGAAACACCATATATTTT
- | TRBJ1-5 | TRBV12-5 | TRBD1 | CASGLNGDSIDQPQHF | TGTGCTAGTGGTTTGAATGGGGACAGCATCGATCAGCCCCAGCATTTT
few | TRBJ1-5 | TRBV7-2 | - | CASSLIPDQPQHF | TGTGCCAGCAGCTTAATCCCGGATCAGCCCCAGCATTTT
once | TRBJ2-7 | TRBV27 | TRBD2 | CASTRLGAGDGEQYF | TGTGCCAGCACCCGACTAGGAGCGGGAGATGGGGAGCAGTACTTC
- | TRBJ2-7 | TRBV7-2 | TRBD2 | CASSPSGVPYEQYF | TGTGCCAGCTCCCCTAGCGGGGTACCCTACGAGCAGTACTTC
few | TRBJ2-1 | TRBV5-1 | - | CASSLVIQGNNEQFF | TGCGCCAGCAGCTTGGTAATTCAGGGGAACAATGAGCAGTTCTTC
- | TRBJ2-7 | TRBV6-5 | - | CASSTGTAGEQYF | TGTGCCAGCAGTACGGGGACAGCGGGCGAGCAGTACTTC
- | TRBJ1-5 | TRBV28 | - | CASSRDRNQPQHF | TGTGCCAGCAGTCGAGACAGAAATCAGCCCCAGCATTTT
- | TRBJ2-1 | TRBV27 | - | CASSLSDSRYNEQFF | TGTGCCAGCAGTTTATCGGACAGCAGGTACAATGAGCAGTTCTTC
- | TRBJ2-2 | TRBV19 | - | CASSPRGRANTGELFF | TGTGCCAGTAGTCCCCGTGGGCGGGCGAACACCGGGGAGCTGTTTTTT
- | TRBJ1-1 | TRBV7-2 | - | CASSLSGGMNTEAFF | TGTGCCAGCAGCTTATCCGGGGGAATGAACACTGAAGCTTTCTTT
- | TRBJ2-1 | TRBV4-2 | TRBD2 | CASSQDLAGVNEQFF | TGTGCCAGCAGCCAAGATCTAGCGGGAGTCAATGAGCAGTTCTTC
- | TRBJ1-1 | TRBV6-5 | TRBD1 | CASRGDRMNTEAFF | TGTGCCAGCAGAGGGGACAGGATGAACACTGAAGCTTTCTTT
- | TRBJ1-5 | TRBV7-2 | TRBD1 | CASSPRGQPQPQHF | TGTGCCAGCAGCCCCCGGGGACAGCCTCAGCCCCAGCATTTT
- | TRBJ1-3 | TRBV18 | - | CASSRAFSGNTIYF | TGTGCCAGCTCACGGGCCTTCTCTGGAAACACCATATATTTT
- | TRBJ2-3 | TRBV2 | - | CASRADPFTDTQYF | TGTGCCAGCAGAGCCGATCCCTTCACAGATACGCAGTATTTT
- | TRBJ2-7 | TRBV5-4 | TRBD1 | CASSSPGQGANEQYF | TGTGCCAGCAGTTCACCGGGACAGGGGGCCAACGAGCAGTACTTC
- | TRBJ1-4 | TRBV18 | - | CASSPSRGPNEKLFF | TGTGCCAGCTCACCAAGCAGGGGCCCTAATGAAAAACTGTTTTTT
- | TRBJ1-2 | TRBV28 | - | CASSFESSNYGYTF | TGTGCCAGCAGTTTCGAGTCATCTAACTATGGCTACACCTTC
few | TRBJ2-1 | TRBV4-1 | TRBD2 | CASSQPGLAGGGGYNEQFF | TGCGCCAGCAGCCAACCGGGACTAGCGGGAGGGGGGGGGTACAATGAGCAGTTCTTC
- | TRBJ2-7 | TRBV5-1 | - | CASSSGQSYEQYF | TGCGCCAGCAGCTCCGGACAGAGCTACGAGCAGTACTTC
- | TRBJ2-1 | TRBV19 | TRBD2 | CASTRREATNEQFF | TGTGCCAGTACCCGGCGGGAGGCCACGAATGAGCAGTTCTTC
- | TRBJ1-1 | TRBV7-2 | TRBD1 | CASSLEPIYRGQTEAFF | TGTGCCAGCAGCTTAGAACCAATTTACAGGGGGCAGACTGAAGCTTTCTTT
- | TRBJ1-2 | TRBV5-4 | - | CASSLGTSSNYGYTF | TGTGCCAGCAGCTTGGGGACATCGTCTAACTATGGCTACACCTTC
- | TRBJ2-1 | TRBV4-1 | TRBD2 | CASSQDTRLAGLNEQFF | TGCGCCAGCAGCCAAGATACTAGGCTAGCGGGCCTTAATGAGCAGTTCTTC
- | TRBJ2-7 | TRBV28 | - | CASSSGHYYEQYF | TGTGCCAGCAGTTCAGGGCATTACTACGAGCAGTACTTC